These 30 T cell receptor beta chains share one sample of origin, sequenced in a study of beta chain features in type 1 diabetes. Reverse transcription of all isolated RNA meant that expressed TCRB transcripts were sequenced. Here immunoSEQ multiplex PCR was the method, and the copy in TCRdb shows in-frame clones only, minus some. Counted here are roughly 340,000 clones, 10% to 15% occurring once; the ten biggest clones make up 0.0085% to 0.012%. These receptors' targets are unknown. Findings of the study overall: Moderate yet significant TCRB CDR3 shortening was seen in Type 1 diabetes patients in all four CD4+ subsets.

The specimen sequenced was naive CD4+ T cells from blood. These receptors were taken from a woman aged 18 to 35 with type 1 diabetes.

Turning to this clone: The sample has other DNA sequences that encode this CDR3 too. The chain couples TRBV18 to TRBJ1-5; 12 positions match TRBD1. The V gene end was trimmed by 3 bases and the J gene end by 5 bases; junction bases not matched to a gene: 2. Germline CDR1 and CDR2: KGHSH and LQKENI. This CDR3 comprises 15 residues. CDR3 DNA: TGTGCCAGCTCACCCGGGACAGGGGGCGATCAGCCCCAGCATTTT. It specifies CASSPGTGGDQPQHF.

This clone was picked up a small number of times. The chain has TRBV10-3 and TRBJ2-6; unclear D gene. Germline CDR1 reads ENHRY; CDR2 reads SYGVKD. V lost 6 bases to trimming and J lost 0 bases, with 3 bases between them. The CDR3 consists of 13 residues. The CDR3 region is CAISSSGANVLTF. In nucleotides, the CDR3 is TGTGCCATCAGCTCCTCTGGGGCCAACGTCCTGACTTTC.

This clone turned up a few times. The chain combines TRBV5-4 with TRBJ2-1, with 9 bases identical to TRBD2. V dropped 1 base and J dropped 9; count of bases not matched to a gene: 8. The germline V gene encodes CDR1 SGHNT and CDR2 YYREEE (reference sequence). This CDR3 has 15 residues. In DNA, the CDR3 is TGTGCCAGCAGCTTGAGAGTAGCGGGAGAAGGTGAGCAGTTCTTC. Its protein product is CASSLRVAGEGEQFF. Looking up the rest from reference TRBV5-4 and TRBJ2-1 gives the full variable domain: ETGVTQSPTHLIKTRGQQVTLRCSSQSGHNTVSWYQQALGQGPQFIFQYYREEENGRGNFPPRFSGLQFPNYSSELNVNALELDDSALYLCASSLRVAGEGEQFFGPGTRLTVL.

This clone showed up just a few times. Additional DNA sequences in this sample encode the identical CDR3. The chain joins TRBV7-9 to TRBJ1-2, with D perhaps TRBD1 (5 bases). Trimming took off 6 bases at V and 4 bases at J, with 15 bases between the two ends. Germline-derived CDR1 and CDR2 are SEHNR and FQNEAQ (reference sequence). CDR3 length: 14 amino acids. DNA of the CDR3: TGTGCCAGCAGTCCAGGGCAGGGCGGCTATGGCTACACCTTC. It encodes CASSPGQGGYGYTF.

This clone has just a few counts. The chain joins TRBV5-8 to TRBJ2-7; maybe TRBD1 (6 bases). Trimming removed 5 bases at V and 3 bases at J, with 24 bases between. Germline V CDR1 and CDR2: SGHTS, YDEGEE. This CDR3 region has 17 residues. The CDR3 coding sequence is TGTGCCAGCAGTGATAGCAGGTTCAGGGGCGTAAGCTACGAGCAGTACTTC. Amino acids: CASSDSRFRGVSYEQYF.

The chain joins TRBV4-2 to TRBJ2-7; 10 bases line up with TRBD2. The CDR3 length is 15 residues. CDR1 is LGHNA and CDR2 is YNFKEQ in the germline V gene. Losses at the gene ends were 4 bases for V and 2 bases for J; bases not matched to a gene: 5. CDR3: CASSPAGGGPYEQYF. The DNA of the CDR3 is TGTGCCAGCAGCCCAGCGGGGGGGGGCCCCTACGAGCAGTACTTC.

The chain links TRBV19 to TRBJ2-7; maybe TRBD2 (5 bases). Trimming removed 6 bases at V and 4 bases at J, with 16 bases between. CDR1 is LNHDA, CDR2 SQIVND, per germline (reference sequence). The CDR3 has 14 residues. CDR3 in DNA: TGTGCCAGTAGATCGACGGCTAGCCTTTACGAGCAGTACTTC. This sequence encodes CASRSTASLYEQYF. The whole variable domain, remainder taken from reference TRBV19 and TRBJ2-7, is DGGITQSPKYLFRKEGQNVTLSCEQNLNHDAMYWYRQDPGQGLRLIYYSQIVNDFQKGDIAEGYSVSREKKESFPLTVTSAQKNPTAFYLCASRSTASLYEQYFGPGTRLTVT.

There are a few counts of this clone. V usage is TRBV25-1 and J usage is TRBJ2-1; TRBD2 aligns across 7 bases. The CDR3 has 17 residues. Germline CDR1 is MGHDK and CDR2 is SYGVNS. The V and J ends lost 3 bases and 2 bases, in that order; junction bases with no gene match: 10. The DNA for the CDR3 is TGTGCCAGCAGTGATCCCACAGCGGGGACCCCCTACAATGAGCAGTTCTTC. Residues: CASSDPTAGTPYNEQFF.

This clone has more than one count but fewer than ten. The chain links TRBV11-2 to TRBJ1-5; TRBD1 matches at 9 bases. This CDR3 spans 15 amino acids. Trimming took 5 bases from V and 4 from J; bases not matched to a gene: 6. Germline CDR1 SGHAT, CDR2 FQNNGV. The CDR3 loop is CASSVQQGANQPQHF. CDR3 coding DNA: TGTGCCAGCAGCGTTCAACAGGGGGCTAATCAGCCCCAGCATTTT.

The CDR3 region is CASSSPLQPQHF. In DNA form, the CDR3 reads TGTGCCAGCAGTTCCCCCTTGCAGCCCCAGCATTTT. The J gene is TRBJ1-5, the V gene TRBV27; D unresolved. CDR3 length: 12 amino acids. CDR1 is MNHEY, CDR2 SMNVEV, per germline (reference sequence). V was clipped by 4 bases and J by 7 bases, with 8 bases between them.

The DNA for the CDR3 is TGCGCCAGCAGCTTACGACTTCCGGGACTAAAATACAATGAGCAGTTCTTC. As protein: CASSLRLPGLKYNEQFF. The V call is TRBV5-1, the J call TRBJ2-1; 7 nucleotides line up with TRBD2. Unmatched junction bases numbered 12, after V lost 2 bases and J lost 4 bases. This CDR3 is built from 17 residues. CDR1 SGHRS and CDR2 YFSETQ come from the germline V gene.

On this clone: Other DNA variants within this sample encode the same CDR3. This sequence joins TRBV30 and TRBJ2-7, with unresolved D. Trimming removed 4 bases from V and 3 bases from J, with 7 bases in between. Germline CDR1 is GTSNPN and CDR2 is SVGIG (reference sequence). The length of the CDR3 is 11 residues. CDR3 DNA sequence: TGTGCCTGGACGTCGGGCTACGAGCAGTACTTC. Translating gives CAWTSGYEQYF.

This clone was seen only a few times. The V gene is TRBV5-7, the J gene TRBJ2-1, with D maybe TRBD1 (6 bases). TRBV5-7 is an open reading frame whose function is uncertain. The germline V and J ends were trimmed by 2 bases and 6 bases, with 15 bases remaining between them. The CDR3 spans 15 residues. CDR3 sequence reads: CASSLLQGLRNEQFF. Written as DNA, the CDR3 is TGTGCCAGCAGCTTACTTCAGGGGCTACGCAATGAGCAGTTCTTC.

The chain links TRBV2 to TRBJ2-6; the D is unclear. CDR3 size: 16 residues. The germline V gene has CDR1 SNHLY and CDR2 FYNNEI. V was cut by 6 bases and J by 0 bases, with 12 bases left in between. DNA of the CDR3: TGTGCCAGCAGATTTGGAGCTGGCTCTGGGGCCAACGTCCTGACTTTC. This encodes CASRFGAGSGANVLTF.

This clone was seen a handful of times. V usage is TRBV29-1 and J usage is TRBJ1-1; D ambiguous. Trimming pared 3 bases from V and 6 bases from J, leaving 14 bases between. This CDR3 has 13 residues. Looked up from germline, CDR1 is SQVTM and CDR2 is ANQGSEA. The CDR3 is CSVERVLQPEAFF. The CDR3 bases are TGCAGCGTTGAGAGGGTTCTCCAACCTGAAGCTTTCTTT.

J is TRBJ1-5 and V is TRBV6-4, with D unresolved. CDR3 length equals 11 residues. The germline V gene encodes CDR1 MRHNA and CDR2 SNTAGT. V gave up 8 bases and J gave up 7 bases, with 9 bases separating them. DNA for the CDR3: TGTGCCAGCCCCCCCAGGCAGCCCCAGCATTTT. Encoded protein: CASPPRQPQHF.

The chain couples TRBV29-1 to TRBJ1-1, with a possible D match to TRBD1 (5 bases). V was cut by 8 bases and J by 6 bases, with 13 bases left in between. The germline gives CDR1 SQVTM, CDR2 ANQGSEA. The CDR3 totals 11 residues. CDR3: CSSQQGPEAFF. As DNA, the CDR3 is TGCAGCTCCCAGCAGGGTCCTGAAGCTTTCTTT.

The V gene is TRBV28, the J gene TRBJ1-5; D perhaps matches TRBD1 (6 bases). The germline V and J ends were trimmed by 2 bases and 6 bases, with 14 bases remaining between them. The CDR3 totals 15 residues. Germline loops: CDR1 MDHEN, CDR2 SYDVKM. The CDR3 loop reads CASSLPAGVVQPQHF. CDR3 nucleotide sequence: TGTGCCAGCAGTTTACCGGCAGGGGTTGTTCAGCCCCAGCATTTT.

The J gene is TRBJ2-5, the V gene TRBV9; 7 nucleotides agree with TRBD2. Unmatched junction bases numbered 8, after V lost 4 bases and J lost 11 bases. Germline assignment: CDR1 SGDLS and CDR2 YYNGEE. The CDR3 extends over 12 amino acids. The CDR3 DNA sequence: TGTGCCAGCAGCACCCTGGGGAGGGAGCAGTACTTC. It specifies CASSTLGREQYF.

This clone came up a few times. V usage is TRBV4-3 and J usage is TRBJ2-1; TRBD2 aligns across 11 bases. Germline lookup yields CDR1 LGHNA and CDR2 YSLEER. This CDR3 has 16 amino acids. V trimming: 4 bases; J trimming: 1 base; junction bases outside the gene matches: 3. CDR3 DNA sequence: TGCGCCAGCAGCCCGGGACTAGCGGATTCCTACAATGAGCAGTTCTTC. Amino acids: CASSPGLADSYNEQFF.

This clone was seen a handful of times. The chain uses TRBV6-1 and TRBJ2-1; D is perhaps TRBD1 (6 bases). V was clipped by 5 bases and J by 4 bases, with 15 bases between them. The CDR3 is 15 amino acids. The germline V gene encodes CDR1 MNHNS and CDR2 SASEGT. CDR3 protein: CASSPDSTPYNEQFF. CDR3 nucleotide sequence: TGTGCCAGCAGTCCGGACAGCACACCTTACAATGAGCAGTTCTTC.

This clone has more than one count but fewer than ten. The gene calls are TRBV10-3 and TRBJ2-7; TRBD2 agrees at 9 bases. From germline, CDR1 is ENHRY and CDR2 SYGVKD. V trimming: 7 bases; J trimming: 4 bases; junction bases outside the gene matches: 5. The CDR3 spans 13 residues. The CDR3 loop is CAIMSAGGYEQYF. CDR3 in DNA: TGTGCCATCATGTCAGCGGGAGGTTACGAGCAGTACTTC.

Written as DNA, the CDR3 is TGTGCCAGTAGTGCCCGACTGGATTCCTACGAGCAGTACTTC. This translates into CASSARLDSYEQYF. The chain joins TRBV19 to TRBJ2-7; D is unresolved. The CDR3 has 14 amino acids. V was pared by 5 bases and J by 1 base, with 12 bases between. The germline V gene encodes CDR1 LNHDA and CDR2 SQIVND (reference sequence).

This clone was counted only a few times. The chain couples TRBV16 to TRBJ2-7, with 8 bases identical to TRBD2. Germline assignment: CDR1 KGHSY and CDR2 FQNENV. The ends lost 1 base at V and 2 bases at J; junction bases unmatched: 4. This CDR3 is built from 15 residues. The CDR3 spells CASSQLSGGTYEQYF. The DNA of the CDR3 is TGTGCCAGCAGCCAATTAAGCGGGGGTACCTACGAGCAGTACTTC.

This clone was picked up a small number of times. The J gene is TRBJ2-5, the V gene TRBV5-6; 9 bases are a match to TRBD2. The CDR3 loop spans 18 amino acids. CDR1 is SGHDT and CDR2 is YYEEEE in the germline V gene. V lost 4 bases to trimming and J lost 1 base; unmatched junction nucleotides: 14. The CDR3 sequence: CASSLDIPLAGFQETQYF. The CDR3 nucleotides are TGTGCCAGCAGCCTCGACATCCCCCTAGCGGGGTTCCAAGAGACCCAGTACTTC.

This chain links TRBV12-5 with TRBJ2-1; 9 nucleotides agree with TRBD2. The trim removed 6 bases at V and 0 bases at J, leaving 9 bases unmatched. CDR1 is LGHNT and CDR2 is FRNRAP in the germline V gene. The CDR3 runs 17 residues. For the CDR3, the DNA is TGTGCTAGTGGCCCGGATAGCGGGAGTATCTCCTACAATGAGCAGTTCTTC. Protein product: CASGPDSGSISYNEQFF.

This clone occurred a few times. CDR3: CASRAGRGRREGYTF. The CDR3 nucleotides read TGTGCCAGCAGAGCCGGCAGGGGGCGACGGGAGGGCTACACCTTC. The chain recombines TRBV28 with TRBJ1-2, with TRBD1 matching over 8 bases. Trimming cost V 6 bases and J 8 bases; bases outside gene matches: 14. Germline CDR1 reads MDHEN; CDR2 reads SYDVKM. This CDR3 spans 15 amino acids.

This clone was detected a few times. The chain couples TRBV19 to TRBJ2-6, with 13 bases lining up with TRBD2. Trimming took 6 bases from V and 2 from J; bases not matched to a gene: 4. CDR1 is LNHDA and CDR2 is SQIVND in the germline V gene (reference sequence). This CDR3 contains 17 residues. In DNA form, the CDR3 reads TGTGCCAGTAGCGGGGGACTAGCGGGGCCTGGGGCCAACGTCCTGACTTTC. Translation: CASSGGLAGPGANVLTF.

The chain employs TRBV11-2 and TRBJ1-3, with TRBD1 matching 7 bases. The CDR3 covers 13 residues. CDR1 SGHAT and CDR2 FQNNGV come from the germline V gene. The CDR3 DNA reads as TGTGCGAGTCGGGACAGCTCTGGAAACACCATATATTTT. Translation gives CASRDSSGNTIYF.

V is TRBV18 and J is TRBJ2-1; the match to TRBD1 covers 10 bases. This CDR3 contains 19 residues. The J segment lost 1 base and the V segment lost 6 bases, leaving 15 bases of the junction unmatched. The germline gives CDR1 KGHSH, CDR2 LQKENI. In DNA form, the CDR3 reads TGTGCCAGCTCGCCAACAGGGACAGGGGAAGGGATGTCCTACAATGAGCAGTTCTTC. Amino acids: CASSPTGTGEGMSYNEQFF.